This entry concerns a single T cell receptor beta chain. What it recognizes is unknown. The data belong to a study of type 1 and type 2 diabetes patients. About the study: Across the study, around 20 million paired-end reads were produced.

The V and J ends lost 0 bases and 0 bases respectively, with 15 bases between them. There are 17 residues in the CDR3. CDR1 is SGHRS and CDR2 is YFSETQ in the germline V gene. Amplification started from genomic DNA. Multiplex PCR with 30 forward and 13 reverse primers amplified the TCR beta CDR3. MiXCR, applied by TCRdb to the multiplex PCR reads, yields one record per CDR3 protein. The sample has 250,000 or so distinct CDR3 sequences, around 47% seen once. Findings of the study overall: Highly-expanded CD4+ clones were few in type 2 diabetes, median one, approximately 4% of reads.

All diabetic donors were classified as either type 1 or type 2 diabetes. Roughly 10 milliliters of peripheral blood were drawn from each donor. The material sequenced was peripheral blood mononuclear cells (PBMCs). The sequence derives from a man younger than 35 with type 2 diabetes. The chain is built from TRBV5-1 and TRBJ1-1, with D tentatively TRBD1 (5 bases). The CDR3 nucleotides are TGCGCCAGCAGCTTGGCCCCGGGGGGGGGAATGAACACTGAAGCTTTCTTT. Translation: CASSLAPGGGMNTEAFF.